This T cell receptor (beta chain) was identified during a study of cytomegalovirus exposure and HLA in healthy donors. Findings of the study overall: Later on, an analysis showed TCR association rates differing by HLA locus, with DRB1 the most and HLA-C the fewest.

The PCR ran on 60 Vbeta and 13 Jbeta primers. Assay: immunoSEQ multiplex PCR; the TCRdb copy retains only in-frame clones and omits some. The data hold roughly 180,000 clones, with approximately 81% observed a single time. The count of this clone is one. What it recognizes is unknown. This CDR3 has 16 residues. Per the germline V gene, CDR1 is SGHTS and CDR2 is YDEGEE. V was trimmed by 4 bases and J by 5 bases, leaving 21 bases between them. Sequenced: PBMCs. The rearrangement links TRBV5-8 to TRBJ2-5; weak D call: TRBD2 (7 bases). This receptor was identified in a female donor in good health and CMV-seronegative. The CDR3 DNA follows: TGTGCCAGCAGCCCCGGGCGGGGGCTTGGCCGGGAGACCCAGTACTTC. Its protein is CASSPGRGLGRETQYF. Combining the CDR3 with reference TRBV5-8 and TRBJ2-5 gives the whole variable domain EAGVTQSPTHLIKTRGQQATLRCSPISGHTSVYWYQQALGLGLQFLLWYDEGEERNRGNFPPRFSGRQFPNYSSELNVNALELEDSALYLCASSPGRGLGRETQYFGPGTRLLVL.